This passage covers 14 T cell receptor beta chains from one sample sequenced in a study of cytomegalovirus exposure and HLA in healthy donors. Primers for the PCR totalled 60 Vbeta and 13 Jbeta. Data came from immunoSEQ multiplex PCR; TCRdb stores just in-frame clones and leaves some out. The sample yields about 280,000 clones, approximately 90% seen once. The sample consisted of PBMCs. The receptors shown here come from a young woman in good health and CMV-seronegative.

The chain employs TRBV18 and TRBJ2-7; TRBD1 agrees at 7 bases. CDR3 length equals 15 residues. V trimming: 6 bases; J trimming: 5 bases; junction bases outside the gene matches: 13. Per the germline V gene, CDR1 is KGHSH and CDR2 is LQKENI. The CDR3 reads CASSPTRDRVHEQYF. CDR3 DNA: TGTGCCAGCTCCCCAACCCGCGACAGGGTACACGAGCAGTACTTC.

This clone was observed a single time. The CDR3 coding sequence is TGTGCCAGCAGTTTATCGGCTAGCGGGGTACGAGATACGCAGTATTTT. This sequence encodes CASSLSASGVRDTQYF. This sequence joins TRBV27 and TRBJ2-3; 9 nucleotides align to TRBD2. There are 16 residues in the CDR3. Germline CDR1 reads MNHEY; CDR2 reads SMNVEV (reference sequence). J lost 5 bases, V lost 0 bases, and 6 bases had no gene match.

The chain is built from TRBV9 and TRBJ1-1, with 7 bases identical to TRBD1. Per the germline V gene, CDR1 is SGDLS and CDR2 is YYNGEE. The CDR3 is 18 amino acids. Trimming removed 0 bases from V and 0 bases from J; junction bases left unmatched: 11. In nucleotides, the CDR3 is TGTGCCAGCAGCGTAGACGATCCGGGACAGTCCATGAACACTGAAGCTTTCTTT. The encoded protein is CASSVDDPGQSMNTEAFF.

This sequence joins TRBV25-1 and TRBJ2-7; 9 bases fit TRBD1. This CDR3 is 13 amino acids long. CDR1 is MGHDK and CDR2 is SYGVNS in the germline V gene. The V and J ends lost 8 bases and 5 bases, in that order; junction bases with no gene match: 7. Here the CDR3 DNA reads TGTGCCAGCTCCGGGACAGGGAACCACGAGCAGTACTTC. Its translation: CASSGTGNHEQYF.

The rearrangement uses TRBV27 and TRBJ2-2, with 8 bases aligning to TRBD2. The V gene's germline CDR1 is MNHEY and CDR2 SMNVEV (reference sequence). The CDR3 sequence is 15 residues long. The trim removed 3 bases at V and 5 bases at J, leaving 5 bases unmatched. This chain's CDR3 is CASSFFSGGTGELFF. The CDR3 nucleotides read TGTGCCAGCAGTTTTTTCAGCGGGGGAACCGGGGAGCTGTTTTTT.

The chain links TRBV5-1 to TRBJ2-3; D is perhaps TRBD2 (6 bases). Looked up from germline, CDR1 is SGHRS and CDR2 is YFSETQ. The CDR3 loop spans 15 amino acids. Trimming stripped 0 bases from V and 0 bases from J, with 8 bases between. As DNA, the CDR3 is TGCGCCAGCAGCTTGGGGGGGGAGAGCACAGATACGCAGTATTTT. Translation: CASSLGGESTDTQYF.

V usage is TRBV11-2 and J usage is TRBJ2-5; the D gene is possibly TRBD2 (5 bases). The germline V gene encodes CDR1 SGHAT and CDR2 FQNNGV. The CDR3 sequence is 15 residues long. V lost 1 base and J lost 2, with 11 bases in between. CDR3 sequence reads: CASSLGYGVQETQYF. In nucleotides, the CDR3 is TGTGCCAGCAGCTTAGGGTACGGGGTTCAAGAGACCCAGTACTTC.

The chain uses TRBV29-1 and TRBJ1-1, with 9 bases aligning to TRBD1. The CDR3 is 14 residues long. Germline lookup yields CDR1 SQVTM and CDR2 ANQGSEA. V shed 6 bases and J 5 bases; nucleotides not matched to a gene: 10. The CDR3 DNA sequence: TGCAGCGTCGCCCCTACGACAGGGGGAACTGAAGCTTTCTTT. This translates into CSVAPTTGGTEAFF.

The chain recombines TRBV10-3 with TRBJ1-1; the D is unclear. In germline, CDR1 is ENHRY, CDR2 SYGVKD. The CDR3 spans 13 residues. Trimming stripped 8 bases from V and 0 bases from J, with 10 bases between. Here the CDR3 DNA reads TGTGCCATCCTACAGAACATGAACACTGAAGCTTTCTTT. Translated: CAILQNMNTEAFF.

This clone appeared a few times. The chain recombines TRBV2 with TRBJ2-1; D gene unclear. V dropped 7 bases and J dropped 12 bases, with 16 bases sitting between them. The CDR3 runs 12 residues. CDR1 is SNHLY, CDR2 FYNNEI, per germline. CDR3: CASIYPRGVQFF. The DNA of the CDR3 is TGTGCCAGCATCTACCCCCGTGGAGTGCAGTTCTTC.

The J gene is TRBJ1-1, the V gene TRBV2, with a tentative D call TRBD1 (5 bases). This CDR3 comprises 11 residues. V lost 8 bases to trimming and J lost 5 bases, with 9 bases between them. The V gene's germline CDR1 is SNHLY and CDR2 FYNNEI. The CDR3 coding sequence is TGTGCCAGCGTCCGGGGGACTGAAGCTTTCTTT. It codes for CASVRGTEAFF.

This rearrangement joins TRBV10-1 to TRBJ2-3, with 8 positions matching TRBD1. V lost 4 bases and J lost 3; bases outside the gene matches: 12. The CDR3 consists of 17 residues. Germline lookup yields CDR1 WNHNN and CDR2 SYGVQD (reference sequence). The CDR3 DNA sequence: TGCGCCAGCAGTGGAGGAGGCCCCGGACAGGGTACAGATACGCAGTATTTT. Its protein is CASSGGGPGQGTDTQYF.

The chain recombines TRBV4-1 with TRBJ2-5, with 10 positions matching TRBD2. The CDR3 length is 17 residues. Germline V CDR1 and CDR2: MGHRA, YSYEKL. V was clipped by 1 base and J by 5 bases; unmatched bases: 10. CDR3 amino acids: CASSQGGTAGGMETQYF. CDR3 sequence (DNA): TGCGCCAGCAGCCAAGGCGGTACAGCGGGGGGGATGGAGACCCAGTACTTC.

The chain employs TRBV2 and TRBJ2-7; D is possibly TRBD1 (5 bases). From germline, CDR1 is SNHLY and CDR2 FYNNEI. The CDR3 consists of 13 residues. V dropped 2 bases and J dropped 3 bases, with 8 bases sitting between them. CDR3 region: CASSELQGYEQYF. CDR3 coding DNA: TGTGCCAGCAGTGAACTCCAGGGCTACGAGCAGTACTTC.